This T cell receptor (beta chain) was identified in a study of cytomegalovirus exposure and HLA in healthy donors. Study-level results: Segments of the TCR beta V type were, in most cases, productive about 87% or about 30% of the time in an earlier analysis.

Amplification used 60 Vbeta primers and 13 Jbeta primers. The repertoire was sequenced with immunoSEQ multiplex PCR; TCRdb's copy has only in-frame clones and lacks some. Here the sample spans 150,000 to 160,000 clones, 65% to 80% being singletons. Per germline, CDR1 MNHEY and CDR2 SMNVEV (reference sequence). V dropped 5 bases and J dropped 5; count of bases not matched to a gene: 8. CDR3 length: 14 residues. This clone was detected only once. What it binds is unknown. Other nucleotide sequences from this sample produce the same CDR3. The chain recombines TRBV27 with TRBJ1-1; 7 bases line up with TRBD1. The receptor was derived from a man between 18 and 35 years old in good health and CMV-seronegative. The sequenced sample was PBMCs. CDR3 sequence (DNA): TGTGCCAGCAGTCCTCACAGGGGAGGTACTGAAGCTTTCTTT. This encodes CASSPHRGGTEAFF.